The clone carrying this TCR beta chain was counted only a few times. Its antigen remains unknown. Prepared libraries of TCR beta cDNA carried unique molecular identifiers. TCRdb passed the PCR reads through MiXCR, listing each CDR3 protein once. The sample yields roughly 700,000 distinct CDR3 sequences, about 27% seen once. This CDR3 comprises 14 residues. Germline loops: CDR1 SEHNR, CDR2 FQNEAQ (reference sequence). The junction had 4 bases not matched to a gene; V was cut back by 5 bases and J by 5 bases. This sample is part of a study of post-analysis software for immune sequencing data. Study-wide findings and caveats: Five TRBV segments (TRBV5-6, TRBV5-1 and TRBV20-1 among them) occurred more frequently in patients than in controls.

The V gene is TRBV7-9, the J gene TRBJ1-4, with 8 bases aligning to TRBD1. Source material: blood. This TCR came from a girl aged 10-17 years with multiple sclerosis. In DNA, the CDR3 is TGTGCCAGCAGCGACGACAGGGGCAATGAAAAACTGTTTTTT. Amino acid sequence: CASSDDRGNEKLFF.